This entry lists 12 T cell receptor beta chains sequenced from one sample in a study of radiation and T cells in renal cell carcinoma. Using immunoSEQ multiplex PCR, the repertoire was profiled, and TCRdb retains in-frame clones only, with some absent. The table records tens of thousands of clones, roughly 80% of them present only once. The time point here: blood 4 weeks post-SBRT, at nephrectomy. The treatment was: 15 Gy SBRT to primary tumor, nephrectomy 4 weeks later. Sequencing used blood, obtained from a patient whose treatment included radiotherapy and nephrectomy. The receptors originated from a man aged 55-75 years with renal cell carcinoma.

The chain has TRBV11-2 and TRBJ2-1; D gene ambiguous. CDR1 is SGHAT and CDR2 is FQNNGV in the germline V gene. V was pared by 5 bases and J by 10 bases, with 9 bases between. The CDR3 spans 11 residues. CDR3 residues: CASSPSLEQFF. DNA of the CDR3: TGTGCCAGCAGCCCCTCTTTAGAGCAGTTCTTC.

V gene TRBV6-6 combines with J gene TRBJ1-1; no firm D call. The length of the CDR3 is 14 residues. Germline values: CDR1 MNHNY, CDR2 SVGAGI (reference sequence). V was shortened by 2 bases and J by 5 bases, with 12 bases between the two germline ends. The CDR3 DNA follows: TGTGCCAGCAGTTACGCGGCAGGATGGACTGAAGCTTTCTTT. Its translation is CASSYAAGWTEAFF.

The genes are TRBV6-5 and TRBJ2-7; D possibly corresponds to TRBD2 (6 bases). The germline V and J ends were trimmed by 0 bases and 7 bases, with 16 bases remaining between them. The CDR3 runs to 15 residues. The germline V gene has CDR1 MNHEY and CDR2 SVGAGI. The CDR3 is CASSYSGLLLREQYF. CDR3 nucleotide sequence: TGTGCCAGCAGTTACTCGGGACTGTTACTACGGGAGCAGTACTTC.

Written as DNA, the CDR3 is TGTGCCAGCAGCGTAGGGACTAGCGGGAGGGATACGCAGTATTTT. Translating it yields CASSVGTSGRDTQYF. The chain is built from TRBV9 and TRBJ2-3, with 14 bases identical to TRBD2. V lost 0 bases to trimming and J lost 6 bases; unmatched junction nucleotides: 0. The CDR3 is made up of 15 amino acids. CDR1 is SGDLS and CDR2 is YYNGEE in the germline V gene.

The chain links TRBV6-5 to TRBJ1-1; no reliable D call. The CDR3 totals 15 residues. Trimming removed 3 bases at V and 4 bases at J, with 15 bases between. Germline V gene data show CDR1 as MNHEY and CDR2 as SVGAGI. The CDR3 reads CASSYWSMSVTEAFF. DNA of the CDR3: TGTGCCAGCAGTTATTGGTCTATGTCGGTCACTGAAGCTTTCTTT.

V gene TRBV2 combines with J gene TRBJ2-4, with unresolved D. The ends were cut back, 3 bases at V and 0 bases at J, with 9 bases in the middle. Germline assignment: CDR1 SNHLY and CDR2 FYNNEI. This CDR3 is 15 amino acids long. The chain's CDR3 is CASSDAKIAKNIQYF. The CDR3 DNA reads TGTGCCAGCAGTGATGCGAAGATAGCCAAAAACATTCAGTACTTC.

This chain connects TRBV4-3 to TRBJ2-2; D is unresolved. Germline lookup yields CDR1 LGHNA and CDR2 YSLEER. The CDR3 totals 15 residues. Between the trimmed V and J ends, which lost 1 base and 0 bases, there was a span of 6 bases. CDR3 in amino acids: CASSQAQANTGELFF. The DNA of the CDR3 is TGCGCCAGCAGCCAAGCCCAGGCGAACACCGGGGAGCTGTTTTTT.

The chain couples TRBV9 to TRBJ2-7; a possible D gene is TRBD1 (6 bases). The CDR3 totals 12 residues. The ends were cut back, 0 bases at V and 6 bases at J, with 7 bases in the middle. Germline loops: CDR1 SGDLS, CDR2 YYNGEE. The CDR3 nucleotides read TGTGCCAGCAGCGTAGGCAGGGGCGAGCAGTACTTC. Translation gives CASSVGRGEQYF. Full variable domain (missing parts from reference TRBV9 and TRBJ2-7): DSGVTQTPKHLITATGQRVTLRCSPRSGDLSVYWYQQSLDQGLQFLIQYYNGEERAKGNILERFSAQQFPDLHSELNLSSLELGDSALYFCASSVGRGEQYFGPGTRLTVT.

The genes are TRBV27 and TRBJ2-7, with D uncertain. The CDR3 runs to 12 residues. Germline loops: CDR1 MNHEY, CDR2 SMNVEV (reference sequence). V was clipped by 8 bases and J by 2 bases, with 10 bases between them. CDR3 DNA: TGTGCCAGCGGCAAAACGCCCTACGAGCAGTACTTC. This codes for CASGKTPYEQYF.

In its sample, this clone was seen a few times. CDR3 coding DNA: TGTGCCAGCAGAGCAGACAGGGGGCTCGGTGAAGCTTTCTTT. Its protein is CASRADRGLGEAFF. The chain links TRBV6-1 to TRBJ1-1; 10 nucleotides line up with TRBD1. The CDR3 runs 14 residues. With V trimmed by 6 bases and J by 7 bases, 8 bases remained unmatched. Germline V lookup: CDR1 MNHNS, CDR2 SASEGT.

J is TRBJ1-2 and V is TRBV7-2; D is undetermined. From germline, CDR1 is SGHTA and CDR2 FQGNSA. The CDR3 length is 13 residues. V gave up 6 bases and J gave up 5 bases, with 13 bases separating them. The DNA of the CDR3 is TGTGCCAGCAGTTCCATGGGAGCTTATGGCTACACCTTC. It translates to CASSSMGAYGYTF.

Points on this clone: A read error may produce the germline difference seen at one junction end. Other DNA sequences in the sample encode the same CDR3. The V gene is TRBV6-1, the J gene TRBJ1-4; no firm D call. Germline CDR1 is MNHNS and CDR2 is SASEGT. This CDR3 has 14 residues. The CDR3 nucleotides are TGTGCCAGCAGTGAGATTGCAACTAATGAAAAACTATTTTTT. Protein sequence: CASSEIATNEKLFF.